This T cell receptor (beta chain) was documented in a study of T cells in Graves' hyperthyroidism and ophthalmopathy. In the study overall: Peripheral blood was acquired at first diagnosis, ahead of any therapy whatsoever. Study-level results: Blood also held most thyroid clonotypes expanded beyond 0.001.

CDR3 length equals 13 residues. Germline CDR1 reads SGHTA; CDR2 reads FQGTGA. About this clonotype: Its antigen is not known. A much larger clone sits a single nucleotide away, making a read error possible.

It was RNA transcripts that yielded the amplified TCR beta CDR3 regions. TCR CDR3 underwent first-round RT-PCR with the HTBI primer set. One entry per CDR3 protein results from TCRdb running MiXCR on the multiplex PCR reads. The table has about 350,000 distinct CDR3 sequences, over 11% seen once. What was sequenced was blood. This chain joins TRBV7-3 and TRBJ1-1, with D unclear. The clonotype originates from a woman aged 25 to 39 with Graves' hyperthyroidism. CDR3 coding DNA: TGTGCCAGCAGCTTACAATCGAACACTGAAGCTTCCTTT. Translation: CASSLQSNTEASF.